This T cell receptor beta chain was found in a study of vaccination and CD4 T cells after COVID-19 (dated by TCRdb to 2022 to 2024). Some background on the complete study: The convalescent cohort comprised six males and four females, including two Hispanic individuals, seven Caucasians, two Asians and one multiracial person. At the TCR clonotype level, an earlier paper using these donors assessed memory CD4+ T cell crossreactivity between SARS-CoV-2 and common cold coronavirus spike proteins. Post-COVID blood samples were collected from convalescent patients a median of approximately 93 days after diagnosis, with a range of about 35 to 180 days. Post-vaccine blood samples were collected a median of about 66 days after the second vaccine dose, ranging from roughly 12 to 250 days. In 10 COVID-19 convalescent patients and a few infection-naive healthy vaccine recipients, researchers compared the spike-specific CD4+ TCR repertoire from before mRNA vaccination with the repertoire from after. Overlapping spike peptide pools from SARS-CoV-2 and from the common cold coronaviruses HCoV-NL63, HCoV-OC43 and HCoV-229E were used as culture stimuli. Each participant got two doses of either the Pfizer-BioNTech BNT162b2 vaccine (n=8) or the Moderna mRNA-1273 vaccine (n=2). Control cultures received a CEFX viral epitope pool as the positive control, an HIV-1 Nef peptide pool as the negative control, or no peptide.

Reading from cysteine to phenylalanine, the CDR3 counts 14 amino acids. Just the 42-base CDR3 DNA is kept, in frame starting at base 1. V lost 5 bases and J lost 4 bases; the stretch between them is 17 bases long. CDR1 and CDR2, per the germline V gene (reference sequence), are DFQATT and SNEGSKA. The library was obtained by PCR. DNA from cultured CD4+ T cells was subjected to TCR sequencing with the Oncomine TCR Beta short-read assay at the Johns Hopkins FTIC core. The QIAamp micro DNA kit was used to extract genomic DNA from the cultured CD4+ T cells. Oncomine TCR Beta libraries from cultured CD4+ T cells were pooled using unique dual indexes and sequenced on an Illumina iSeq 100. Turning to the authors' computational methods: Non-productive sequences were removed, and CDR3s not starting with C, not ending with F or W, or shorter than 7 amino acids were discarded. The MANAFEST web application identified antigen-specific clonotypes by comparing peptide-stimulated wells against reference wells and other culture wells. An FDR below 0.05, an odds ratio above 5, and a productive frequency above 0.1% in at least two of three replicate wells were required for clones to be considered positive. A clonotype counted as cross-reactive if it showed significant expansion both in the SARS-CoV-2 spike wells and in at least one common cold coronavirus spike condition. Using R version 3.6.1, CDR3 homology was evaluated through Levenshtein distances (stringdist) along with unrooted phylogenetic trees (ape). Using fastp at Q25 and MiXCR, TCRdb reprocessed the public reads and kept productive beta chains. One record per CDR3 amino acid sequence lists the most common genes and DNA. What appears here as the V and J calls and clone size reflects TCRdb's work, not the paper's. Recorded for this sample are about 7,500 distinct CDR3 sequences; 43% of them occurred a single time. Jointly, the top ten make up roughly 13% of the sample.

The treatment or condition label on this specimen signifies: approximately 11-day PBMC culture with coronavirus spike peptide pools or control peptides (ViraFEST assay). CD4+ T cells from unexposed donors were collected before the COVID-19 pandemic (2011-2018). The study used the ViraFEST assay, which expanded antigen-specific T cells with peptide pools and then identified expanded clonotypes by TCR sequencing. Each well held approximately 2 million PBMCs cultured in IMDM containing roughly 5% human AB serum and roughly 10 IU/ml IL-2, with roughly 10 ug/ml peptide pools added. Half of the culture medium was replaced with fresh IL-2-containing medium on days 3 and 7. Once the cells had been in culture for around nine days, the EasySep CD4+ T cell isolation kit was used to isolate CD4+ T cells by negative selection. Unexposed donor CD4+ T cells were tested for reactivity to SARS-CoV-2 S and N and four common cold coronavirus spike pools, as cell number allowed. Ficoll-Paque Plus gradient centrifugation was used to isolate PBMCs from whole blood, and the isolated PBMCs were then either used fresh or cryopreserved at -140C. Each culture condition was generally run in triplicate wells. Leukapheresis product for the unexposed donors was bought commercially.

This clonotype showed up just a few times. Which antigen it targets is not known. No base qualities exist here, and no much larger clone lies one base off it. General study outcomes and caveats: The number of convalescent patients in the study was relatively small, and the study did not examine early timepoints following natural infection. Among convalescent patients, a median about 90% of the SARS-CoV-2-reactive clones seen after vaccination appeared only after vaccination, which suggests priming specific to the vaccine. The median count of SARS-CoV-2-reactive clonotypes went up from 20 to 25 after infection to 30 to 40 after vaccination, although the change was not significant. Of the vaccine-specific clones in convalescent patients, 304 of 307, or nearly all, reacted only to SARS-CoV-2 spike and did not cross-react with common cold coronaviruses.

Material for sequencing was CD4+ T cells from blood, cultured in vitro. The receptor was derived from a human donor in good health. The chain couples TRBV20-1 to TRBJ1-2; the best D guess is TRBD1, with 6 bases matching. The CDR3 sequence is CSASKEGVPYGYTF. The nucleotide sequence reads TGCAGTGCTTCGAAAGAGGGGGTCCCCTATGGCTACACCTTC.